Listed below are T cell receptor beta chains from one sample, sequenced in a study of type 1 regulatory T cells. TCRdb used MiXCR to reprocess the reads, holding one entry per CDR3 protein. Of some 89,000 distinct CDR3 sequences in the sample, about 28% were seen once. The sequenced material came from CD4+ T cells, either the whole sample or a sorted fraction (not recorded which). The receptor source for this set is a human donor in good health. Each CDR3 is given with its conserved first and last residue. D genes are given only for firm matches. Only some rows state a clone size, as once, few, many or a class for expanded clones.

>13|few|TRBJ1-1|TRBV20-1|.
TGCAGTGCTAGATTTTCGACGAGGGGGGAAGCTTTCTTT
CSARFSTRGEAFF
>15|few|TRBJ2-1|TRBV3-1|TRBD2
TGTGCCAGCAGCGGTCGACTAGCGGGGAGCAATGAGCAGTTCTTC
CASSGRLAGSNEQFF
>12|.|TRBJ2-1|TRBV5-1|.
TGCGCCAGCAGTTACACGGACAATGAGCAGTTCTTC
CASSYTDNEQFF
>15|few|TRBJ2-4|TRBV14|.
TGTGCCAGCAGCCAAGGGTCCGGGATCTCAAACATTCAGTACTTC
CASSQGSGISNIQYF
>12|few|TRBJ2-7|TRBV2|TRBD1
TGTGCCAGCAGCGGACAGGCCCACGAGCAGTACTTC
CASSGQAHEQYF
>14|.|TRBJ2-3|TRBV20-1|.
TGCAGTGCTAGAGAAGGAAGAAGCACAGATACGCAGTATTTT
CSAREGRSTDTQYF
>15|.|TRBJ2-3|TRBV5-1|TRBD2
TGCGCCAGCAGCTTGGATCTAGCGGGAGTCGATACGCAGTATTTT
CASSLDLAGVDTQYF
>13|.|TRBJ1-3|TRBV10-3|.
TGTGCCACAGAAAACAGCCCTGGAAACACCATATATTTT
CATENSPGNTIYF
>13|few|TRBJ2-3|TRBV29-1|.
TGCAGCGTTGTTAGGTTATACACAGATACGCAGTATTTT
CSVVRLYTDTQYF
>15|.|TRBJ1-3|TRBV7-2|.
TGTGCCAGCAGCAACGGGGTCGACTCTGGAAACACCATATATTTT
CASSNGVDSGNTIYF
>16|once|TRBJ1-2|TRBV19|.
TGTGCCAGTAGTATATTCCCCGGGACACCTAACTATGGCTACACCTTC
CASSIFPGTPNYGYTF
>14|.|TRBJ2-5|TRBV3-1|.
TGTGCCAGCAGCCGTCTAGGGTCGGGGGAGACCCAGTACTTC
CASSRLGSGETQYF
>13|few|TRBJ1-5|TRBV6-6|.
TGTGCCAGCAGGCAGGGGTTCGGCCAGCCCCAGCATTTT
CASRQGFGQPQHF
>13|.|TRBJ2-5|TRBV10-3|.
TGTGCCATCAGTGTAGGGGGGTCGGAGACCCAGTACTTC
CAISVGGSETQYF
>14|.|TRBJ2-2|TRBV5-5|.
TGTGCCAGCAGCCTTAGATTGATAACCGGGGAGCTGTTTTTT
CASSLRLITGELFF
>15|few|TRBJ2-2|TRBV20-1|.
TGCAGTGCTAGGAGGTTAGCGGCGAACACCGGGGAGCTGTTTTTT
CSARRLAANTGELFF
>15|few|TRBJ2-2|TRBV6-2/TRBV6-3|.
TGTGCCAGCAGTCTGGATTCTCCGAACACCGGGGAGCTGTTTTTT
CASSLDSPNTGELFF
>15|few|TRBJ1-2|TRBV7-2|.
TGTGCCAGCAGCTTAGATCCAGGGTTGGACTATGGCTACACCTTC
CASSLDPGLDYGYTF
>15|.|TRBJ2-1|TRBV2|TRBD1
TGTGCCAGCAGGGGGTTTGGGACAGGTGACGATGAGCAGTTCTTC
CASRGFGTGDDEQFF
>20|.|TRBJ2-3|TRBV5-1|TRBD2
TGCGCCAGCAGCTCCCGCGGGACTAGCGGGAGGGCCGTAGGAACAGATACGCAGTATTTT
CASSSRGTSGRAVGTDTQYF
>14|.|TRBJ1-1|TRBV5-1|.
TGCGCCAGCAGCTCCGGGGGCGCGAGCACTGAAGCTTTCTTT
CASSSGGASTEAFF
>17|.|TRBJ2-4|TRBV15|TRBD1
TGTGCCACCAGCGCGCGACAGGGGGCGATGGCCAAAAACATTCAGTACTTC
CATSARQGAMAKNIQYF
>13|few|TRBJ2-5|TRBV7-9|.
TGTGCCAGCAGCTTATGGCAAGAAGCGACCCAGTACTTC
CASSLWQEATQYF